Presented here are 16 T cell receptor beta chains from one specimen sequenced in a study of shared clonotypes between healthy human individuals. Assay: immunoSEQ multiplex PCR; the TCRdb copy retains only in-frame clones and omits some. Here the sample spans some 2,500,000 clones, about 90% being singletons. Sequenced: naive CD4+ T cells from PBMCs. The subset: CD45RA+ positively selected. Source of these receptors: a man aged 18-30 years in good health. Some clones in this sample may be carry-over from other donors' samples.

The V call is TRBV19, the J call TRBJ2-1; no definite D call. Germline-derived CDR1 and CDR2 are LNHDA and SQIVND (reference sequence). Trimming left V 9 bases short and J 4 bases short, with 19 bases between. This CDR3 contains 15 residues. This CDR3 is CASSEYPFTYNEQFF. CDR3 coding DNA: TGTGCCAGCTCGGAGTACCCTTTTACTTACAATGAGCAGTTCTTC.

The CDR3 here is CASSLIPDTQYF. In DNA form, the CDR3 reads TGTGCCAGCAGCTTGATCCCAGATACGCAGTATTTT. The chain is built from TRBV5-6 and TRBJ2-3; D ambiguous. V was clipped by 1 base and J by 4 bases, with 4 bases between them. Germline CDR1 SGHDT, CDR2 YYEEEE. CDR3 length equals 12 residues.

The chain's CDR3 is CASSPDRGYNEQFF. The CDR3 DNA follows: TGCGCCAGCAGCCCGGACAGGGGGTACAATGAGCAGTTCTTC. This sequence joins TRBV4-1 and TRBJ2-1; 10 bases line up with TRBD1. The J segment lost 4 bases and the V segment lost 4 bases, leaving 1 base of the junction unmatched. The CDR3 is made up of 14 amino acids. CDR1 MGHRA and CDR2 YSYEKL come from the germline V gene.

About this clone: Other DNA sequences in this specimen translate into the identical CDR3. The chain joins TRBV15 to TRBJ2-1, with D hard to call. The germline CDR1 and CDR2 sequences are LNHNV and YYDKDF (reference sequence). The CDR3 extends over 13 amino acids. Trimming shortened V by 1 base and J by 2 bases, and 3 bases separated the two germline ends. CDR3 in DNA: TGTGCCACCAGCAGAGGGCCCTACAATGAGCAGTTCTTC. This gives the protein CATSRGPYNEQFF.

This clone has only one observation. The genes are TRBV4-2 and TRBJ2-5; TRBD2 might be the D (5 bases). Germline-derived CDR1 and CDR2 are LGHNA and YNFKEQ. The V and J ends lost 4 bases and 2 bases respectively, with 14 bases between them. The CDR3 consists of 15 residues. CDR3 in amino acids: CASSRSEGLQETQYF. The CDR3 DNA sequence: TGTGCCAGCAGCCGCTCTGAGGGTTTGCAAGAGACCCAGTACTTC.

This rearrangement joins TRBV2 to TRBJ2-7; D might be TRBD2 (6 bases). Germline V gives CDR1 SNHLY, CDR2 FYNNEI. The CDR3 has 13 amino acids. The V end lost 4 bases, the J end lost 6 bases, and 13 bases lay between the germline ends. The CDR3 DNA follows: TGTGCCAGCAGTGGAAGTAGTAGCGGCGAGCAGTACTTC. As protein: CASSGSSSGEQYF.

This clone appeared a few times. Distinct nucleotide sequences in the sample also encode this CDR3. This chain joins TRBV2 and TRBJ1-5; tentative D call: TRBD1 (5 bases). V lost 8 bases, J lost 4 bases, and 15 bases lay in between. Per germline, CDR1 SNHLY and CDR2 FYNNEI. The CDR3 loop spans 14 amino acids. In nucleotides, the CDR3 is TGTGCCAGCGGGGGGACGGGACGGAATCAGCCCCAGCATTTT. Its protein product is CASGGTGRNQPQHF.

The chain couples TRBV5-1 to TRBJ2-5; 13 nucleotides agree with TRBD2. The CDR3 is 16 residues long. V was pared by 0 bases and J by 5 bases, with 4 bases of the junction left unmatched. Germline V gene lookup returns CDR1 SGHRS and CDR2 YFSETQ. Written as DNA, the CDR3 is TGCGCCAGCAGCTTGGGGACTAGCGGGAGCGGGGAGACCCAGTACTTC. Protein sequence: CASSLGTSGSGETQYF.

This sequence joins TRBV6-1 and TRBJ2-1; 9 nucleotides match TRBD2. Germline V gene lookup returns CDR1 MNHNS and CDR2 SASEGT. With V trimmed by 1 base and J by 3 bases, 4 bases remained unmatched. The CDR3 sequence is 16 residues long. The CDR3 nucleotides are TGTGCCAGCAGTGAAGTAATAGCGGGAGACTACAATGAGCAGTTCTTC. It specifies CASSEVIAGDYNEQFF.

The chain combines TRBV30 with TRBJ2-7, with D possibly TRBD1 on 5 matching bases. V dropped 5 bases and J dropped 0 bases, with 11 bases sitting between them. The CDR3 runs 13 residues. CDR1 and CDR2 (germline): GTSNPN, SVGIG (reference sequence). The CDR3 nucleotides read TGTGCCTGGGCCAGACAGCCCTCCTACGAGCAGTACTTC. It translates to CAWARQPSYEQYF. The entire variable domain, with the rest obtained from reference TRBV30 and TRBJ2-7, is as follows: SQTIHQWPATLVQPVGSPLSLECTVEGTSNPNLYWYRQAAGRGLQLLFYSVGIGQISSEVPQNLSASRPQDRQFILSSKKLLLSDSGFYLCAWARQPSYEQYFGPGTRLTVT.

This clone has a handful of counts. The chain carries TRBV2 and TRBJ1-1, with 8 bases lining up with TRBD1. The CDR3 has 15 amino acids. CDR1 and CDR2 (germline): SNHLY, FYNNEI. V shed 6 bases, J shed 4 bases, and the junction held 10 bases outside the gene matches. The CDR3 spells CASRRQGLSATEAFF. The DNA of the CDR3 is TGTGCCAGCAGACGACAGGGGTTATCGGCCACTGAAGCTTTCTTT.

The rearrangement joins TRBV6-6 to TRBJ2-7, with 8 bases identical to TRBD2. CDR3 length: 13 amino acids. V shed 8 bases and J 6 bases; nucleotides not matched to a gene: 9. Germline values: CDR1 MNHNY, CDR2 SVGAGI (reference sequence). In DNA form, the CDR3 reads TGTGCCAGCCGGAGGACTAGCTCGTCCGAGCAGTACTTC. Amino acid sequence: CASRRTSSSEQYF.

This chain links TRBV7-9 with TRBJ2-3, with D tentatively TRBD2 (6 bases). The CDR3 is 16 amino acids. V gave up 1 base and J gave up 2 bases, with 13 bases separating them. The germline V gene has CDR1 SEHNR and CDR2 FQNEAQ (reference sequence). CDR3 sequence (DNA): TGTGCCAGCAGCTTAGTAGGGGACTCCATCACAGATACGCAGTATTTT. This translates into CASSLVGDSITDTQYF.

The CDR3 protein is CASSEPQGGRNYGYTF. The CDR3 coding sequence is TGTGCCAGCAGCGAACCTCAGGGGGGGAGGAACTATGGCTACACCTTC. This chain uses TRBV7-2 with TRBJ1-2, with TRBD1 matching over 7 bases. Losses at the gene ends were 5 bases for V and 2 bases for J; bases not matched to a gene: 11. Germline V gene data show CDR1 as SGHTA and CDR2 as FQGNSA. The length of the CDR3 is 16 residues.

The chain couples TRBV9 to TRBJ2-7, with TRBD1 as a possible D gene (6 bases). The germline gives CDR1 SGDLS, CDR2 YYNGEE. The CDR3 has 13 residues. V lost 3 bases, J lost 6 bases, and 13 bases lay in between. CDR3 sequence: CASSASPQGEQYF. The CDR3 region has the DNA TGTGCCAGCAGCGCATCCCCACAGGGCGAGCAGTACTTC.

For this clone: This sample includes further DNA sequences coding for the same CDR3. The V call is TRBV30, the J call TRBJ2-7; 7 bases match TRBD2. V shed 3 bases, J shed 4 bases, and the junction held 6 bases outside the gene matches. From germline, CDR1 is GTSNPN and CDR2 SVGIG (reference sequence). CDR3 length: 13 residues. CDR3 sequence reads: CAWSRLAAYEQYF. CDR3 coding DNA: TGTGCCTGGAGCCGGCTAGCGGCTTACGAGCAGTACTTC.